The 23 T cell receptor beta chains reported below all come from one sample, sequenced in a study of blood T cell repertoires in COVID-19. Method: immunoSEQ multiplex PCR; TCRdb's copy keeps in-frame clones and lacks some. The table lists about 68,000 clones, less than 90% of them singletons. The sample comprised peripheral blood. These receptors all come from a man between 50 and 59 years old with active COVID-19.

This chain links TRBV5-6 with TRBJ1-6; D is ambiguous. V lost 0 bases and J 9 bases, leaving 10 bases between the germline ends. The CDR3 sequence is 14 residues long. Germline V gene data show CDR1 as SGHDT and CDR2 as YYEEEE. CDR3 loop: CASSLGAGSSPLHF. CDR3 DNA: TGTGCCAGCAGCTTGGGTGCGGGAAGTTCACCCCTCCACTTT.

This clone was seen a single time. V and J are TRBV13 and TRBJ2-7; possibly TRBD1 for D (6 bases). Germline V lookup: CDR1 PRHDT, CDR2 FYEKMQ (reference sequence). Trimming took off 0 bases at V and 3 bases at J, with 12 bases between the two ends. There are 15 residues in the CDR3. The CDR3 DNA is TGTGCCAGCAGCTTAGGGGGACACAAGATCTACGAGCAGTACTTC. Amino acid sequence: CASSLGGHKIYEQYF.

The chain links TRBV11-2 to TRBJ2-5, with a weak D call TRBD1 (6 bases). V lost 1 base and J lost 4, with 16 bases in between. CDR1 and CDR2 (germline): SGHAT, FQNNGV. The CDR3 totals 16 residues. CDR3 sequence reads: CASSLGTYQGSETQYF. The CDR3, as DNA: TGTGCCAGCAGCTTAGGGACCTACCAGGGGTCAGAGACCCAGTACTTC.

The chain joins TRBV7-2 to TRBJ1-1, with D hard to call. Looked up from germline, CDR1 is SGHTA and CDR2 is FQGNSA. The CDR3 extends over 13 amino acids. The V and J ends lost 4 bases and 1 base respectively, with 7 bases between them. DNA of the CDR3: TGTGCCAGCAGCTCCAGGTGGAACACTGAAGCTTTCTTT. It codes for CASSSRWNTEAFF.

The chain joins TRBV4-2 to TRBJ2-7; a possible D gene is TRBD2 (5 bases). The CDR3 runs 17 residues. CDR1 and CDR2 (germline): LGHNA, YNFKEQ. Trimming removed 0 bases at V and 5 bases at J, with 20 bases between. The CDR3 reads CASSQEWAAALIHEQYF. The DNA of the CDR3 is TGTGCCAGCAGCCAAGAATGGGCAGCGGCTCTCATCCACGAGCAGTACTTC.

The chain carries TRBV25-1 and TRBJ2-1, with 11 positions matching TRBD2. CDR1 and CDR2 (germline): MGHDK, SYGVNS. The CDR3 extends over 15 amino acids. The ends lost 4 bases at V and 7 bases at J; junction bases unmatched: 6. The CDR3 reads CASSATSGGRNEQFF. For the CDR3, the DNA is TGTGCCAGCAGTGCCACTAGCGGGGGCAGGAATGAGCAGTTCTTC.

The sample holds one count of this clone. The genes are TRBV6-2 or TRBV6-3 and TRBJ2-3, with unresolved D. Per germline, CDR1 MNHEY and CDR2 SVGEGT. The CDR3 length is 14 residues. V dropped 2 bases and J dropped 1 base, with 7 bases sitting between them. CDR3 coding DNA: TGTGCCAGCAGTTACCTCCGAGGCACAGATACGCAGTATTTT. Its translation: CASSYLRGTDTQYF.

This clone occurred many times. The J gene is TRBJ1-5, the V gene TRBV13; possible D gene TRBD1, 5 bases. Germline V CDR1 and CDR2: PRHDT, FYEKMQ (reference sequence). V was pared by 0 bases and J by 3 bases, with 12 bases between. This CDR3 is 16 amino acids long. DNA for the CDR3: TGTGCCAGCAGCTTAGGAGGGCAGGGCCTCAATCAGCCCCAGCATTTT. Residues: CASSLGGQGLNQPQHF.

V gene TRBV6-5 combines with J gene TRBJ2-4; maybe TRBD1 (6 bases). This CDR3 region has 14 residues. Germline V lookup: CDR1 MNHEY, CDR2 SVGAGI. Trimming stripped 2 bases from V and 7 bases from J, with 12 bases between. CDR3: CASSYTGHANIQYF. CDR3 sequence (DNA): TGTGCCAGCAGTTACACGGGACACGCCAACATTCAGTACTTC.

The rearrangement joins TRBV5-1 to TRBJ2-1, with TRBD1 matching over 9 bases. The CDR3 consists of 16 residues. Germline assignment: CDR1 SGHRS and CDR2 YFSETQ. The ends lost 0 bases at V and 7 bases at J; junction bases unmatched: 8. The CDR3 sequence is CASSLDPGTGRNEQFF. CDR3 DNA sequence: TGCGCCAGCAGCTTGGATCCCGGGACAGGGAGAAATGAGCAGTTCTTC.

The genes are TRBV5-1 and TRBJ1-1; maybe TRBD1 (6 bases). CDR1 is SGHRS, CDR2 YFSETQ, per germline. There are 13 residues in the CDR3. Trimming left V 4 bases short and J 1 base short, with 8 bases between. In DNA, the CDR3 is TGCGCCAGCAGCGAGGGACAGAACACTGAAGCTTTCTTT. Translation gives CASSEGQNTEAFF.

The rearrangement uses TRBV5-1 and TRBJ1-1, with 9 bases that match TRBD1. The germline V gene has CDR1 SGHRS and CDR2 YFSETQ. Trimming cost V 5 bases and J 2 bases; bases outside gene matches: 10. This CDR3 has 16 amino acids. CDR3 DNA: TGCGCCAGCAGTCAACAGGGGGCGCGGGGAAACACTGAAGCTTTCTTT. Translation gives CASSQQGARGNTEAFF.

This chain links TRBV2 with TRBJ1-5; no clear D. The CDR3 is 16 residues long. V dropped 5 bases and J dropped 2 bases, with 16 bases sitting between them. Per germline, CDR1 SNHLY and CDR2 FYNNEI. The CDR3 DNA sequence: TGTGCCAGCAGTAGTACAAGCGAGGGCCGCAATCAGCCCCAGCATTTT. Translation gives CASSSTSEGRNQPQHF. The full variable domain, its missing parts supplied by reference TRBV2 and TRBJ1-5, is EPEVTQTPSHQVTQMGQEVILRCVPISNHLYFYWYRQILGQKVEFLVSFYNNEISEKSEIFDDQFSVERPDGSNFTLKIRSTKLEDSAMYFCASSSTSEGRNQPQHFGDGTRLSIL.

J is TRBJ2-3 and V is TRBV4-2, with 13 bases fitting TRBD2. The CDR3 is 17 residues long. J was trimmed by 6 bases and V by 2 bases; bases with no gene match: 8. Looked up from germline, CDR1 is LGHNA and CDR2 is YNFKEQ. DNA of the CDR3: TGTGCCAGCAGCCAATCCAGGGGGACTAGCGGGGAGGATACGCAGTATTTT. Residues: CASSQSRGTSGEDTQYF.

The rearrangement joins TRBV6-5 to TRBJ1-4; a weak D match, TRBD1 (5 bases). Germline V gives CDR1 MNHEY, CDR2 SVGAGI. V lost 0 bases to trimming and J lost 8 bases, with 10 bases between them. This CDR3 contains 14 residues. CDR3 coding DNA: TGTGCCAGCAGTTACTCGGACCGGGGGGAAAAACTGTTTTTT. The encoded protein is CASSYSDRGEKLFF.

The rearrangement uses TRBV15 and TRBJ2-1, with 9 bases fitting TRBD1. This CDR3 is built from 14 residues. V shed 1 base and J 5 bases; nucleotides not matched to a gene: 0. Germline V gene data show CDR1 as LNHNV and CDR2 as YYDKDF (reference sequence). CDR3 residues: CATSRGTGDNEQFF. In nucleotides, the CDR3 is TGTGCCACCAGCAGAGGGACAGGGGACAATGAGCAGTTCTTC.

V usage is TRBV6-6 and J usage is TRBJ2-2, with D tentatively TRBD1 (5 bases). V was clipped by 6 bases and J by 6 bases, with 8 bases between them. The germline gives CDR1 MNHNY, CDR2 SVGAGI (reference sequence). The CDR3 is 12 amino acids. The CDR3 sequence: CASRPGPGELFF. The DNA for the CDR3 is TGTGCCAGCAGGCCAGGGCCCGGGGAGCTGTTTTTT.

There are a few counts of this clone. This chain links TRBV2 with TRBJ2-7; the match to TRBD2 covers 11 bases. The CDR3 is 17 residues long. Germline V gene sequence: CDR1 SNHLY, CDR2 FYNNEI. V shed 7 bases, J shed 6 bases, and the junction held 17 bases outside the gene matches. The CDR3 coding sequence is TGTGCCAGCATGTTCCTAGCGGGGGGAACTATGTACGTCGAGCAGTACTTC. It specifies CASMFLAGGTMYVEQYF.

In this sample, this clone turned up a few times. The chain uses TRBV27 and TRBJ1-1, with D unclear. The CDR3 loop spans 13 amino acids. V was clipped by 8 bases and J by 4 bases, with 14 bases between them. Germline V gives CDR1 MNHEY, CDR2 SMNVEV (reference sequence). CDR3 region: CASRLGLPTEAFF. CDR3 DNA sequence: TGTGCCAGCCGCTTGGGCCTGCCCACTGAAGCTTTCTTT.

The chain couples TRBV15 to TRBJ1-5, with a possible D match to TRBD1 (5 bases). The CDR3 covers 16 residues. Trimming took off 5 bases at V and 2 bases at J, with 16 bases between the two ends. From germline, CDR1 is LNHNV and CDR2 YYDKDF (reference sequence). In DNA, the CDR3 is TGTGCCACCAGCCCGAGGAGGGGAATCGGCAATCAGCCCCAGCATTTT. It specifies CATSPRRGIGNQPQHF. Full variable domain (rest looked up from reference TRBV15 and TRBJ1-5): DAMVIQNPRYQVTQFGKPVTLSCSQTLNHNVMYWYQQKSSQAPKLLFHYYDKDFNNEADTPDNFQSRRPNTSFCFLDIRSPGLGDTAMYLCATSPRRGIGNQPQHFGDGTRLSIL.

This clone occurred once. In nucleotides, the CDR3 is TGTGCCAGTATCGAAGCGGGGGATGAGCAGTTCTTC. It is translated as CASIEAGDEQFF. The chain is built from TRBV2 and TRBJ2-1; TRBD2 aligns across 8 bases. CDR3 length: 12 amino acids. CDR1 is SNHLY, CDR2 FYNNEI, per germline. J was trimmed by 8 bases and V by 9 bases; bases with no gene match: 6.

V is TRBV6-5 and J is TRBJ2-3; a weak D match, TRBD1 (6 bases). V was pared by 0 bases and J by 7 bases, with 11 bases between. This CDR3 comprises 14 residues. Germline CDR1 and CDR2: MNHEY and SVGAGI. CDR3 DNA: TGTGCCAGCAGTTACTCGTGGGACACCCATACGCAGTATTTT. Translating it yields CASSYSWDTHTQYF.

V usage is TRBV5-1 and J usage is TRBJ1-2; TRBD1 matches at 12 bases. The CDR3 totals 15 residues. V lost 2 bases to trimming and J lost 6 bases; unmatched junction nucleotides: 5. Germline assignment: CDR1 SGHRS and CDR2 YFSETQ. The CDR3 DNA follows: TGCGCCAGCAGCTTAGGGACAGGGGGCGCCGATGGCTACACCTTC. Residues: CASSLGTGGADGYTF.